This T cell receptor beta chain was profiled in a study of technical replicates of blood from a handful of donors. V was clipped by 7 bases and J by 2 bases, with 12 bases between them. The CDR3 extends over 14 amino acids. CDR1 is WSHSY and CDR2 is SAAADI in the germline V gene. Only in-frame clones appear in the TCRdb table, and some are missing; sequencing was by immunoSEQ multiplex PCR. The sample carries over 50,000 clones, roughly 97% recorded once. The sequencing sample was made of T cells isolated from PBMCs. The receptor comes from a human donor in good health. V usage is TRBV10-2 and J usage is TRBJ1-5; the D is unclear. Written as DNA, the CDR3 is TGCGCCAGCACGAATAGTGTAGGCAATCAGCCCCAGCATTTT. Residues: CASTNSVGNQPQHF.